This T cell receptor beta chain was obtained from a study of breast tumors, draining lymph nodes, adjacent tissues. By frequency in the sample, this clonotype is medium-sized. Germline-derived CDR1 and CDR2 are SEHNR and FQNEAQ (reference sequence). Trimming left V 5 bases short and J 9 bases short, with 13 bases between. The CDR3 spans 12 residues. TCRdb ran MiXCR on the multiplex PCR reads and lists one entry per CDR3 protein. The table has about 6,600 distinct CDR3 sequences, around two fifths seen once. The specimen sequenced was tumor-adjacent breast tissue. The rearrangement links TRBV7-9 to TRBJ2-5, with no clear D. The receptor's source is a female donor with breast cancer. Some clones in this sample may be carry-over from other donors' samples. CDR3 coding DNA: TGTGCCAGCAGCCTACAAGAGACGGCCCAGTACTTC. It is translated as CASSLQETAQYF.